Below, 31 T cell receptor beta chains from the same sample are listed, as sequenced in a study of long-term antiretroviral therapy in people with HIV. Sequencing used immunoSEQ v3.0 at survey level. Repertoires were generated with immunoSEQ multiplex PCR, while TCRdb's copy carries only in-frame clones and drops some. This table has 20,000 to 25,000 clones, 65% to 90% appearing once. The material was unsorted PBMCs, obtained 1.2 years after starting antiretroviral therapy. Receptors were obtained from a man in his fifties with HIV.

The chain uses TRBV28 and TRBJ1-5; D ambiguous. From germline, CDR1 is MDHEN and CDR2 SYDVKM. Deletions cut 4 bases from V and 4 bases from J, with 14 bases between. The CDR3 is 15 amino acids. As DNA, the CDR3 is TGTGCCAGCAGTTCCCGGAACAGAGTGAATCAGCCCCAGCATTTT. This translates into CASSSRNRVNQPQHF.

The V call is TRBV6-4, the J call TRBJ2-7; 12 bases agree with TRBD2. V was pared by 5 bases and J by 3 bases, with 11 bases of the junction left unmatched. Germline V gene sequence: CDR1 MRHNA, CDR2 SNTAGT. This CDR3 is 17 amino acids long. The CDR3 sequence is CASSPSLAGGQIYEQYF. As DNA, the CDR3 is TGTGCCAGCAGTCCGTCTCTAGCGGGGGGGCAAATCTACGAGCAGTACTTC.

The V gene is TRBV28, the J gene TRBJ2-7; D unresolved. The CDR3 covers 13 residues. The V gene's germline CDR1 is MDHEN and CDR2 SYDVKM. With 6 bases removed from V and 1 base from J, the gap between germline ends came to 10 bases. The CDR3 DNA reads as TGTGCCAGCAGCCTACAGAATTCCTACGAGCAGTACTTC. It specifies CASSLQNSYEQYF.

The V gene is TRBV27, the J gene TRBJ2-1, with 9 bases aligning to TRBD2. Trimming cost V 5 bases and J 6 bases; bases outside gene matches: 11. This CDR3 contains 16 residues. Germline CDR1 MNHEY, CDR2 SMNVEV (reference sequence). The CDR3 is CASSPPQAGGVNEQFF. The DNA of the CDR3 is TGTGCCAGCAGTCCCCCTCAGGCGGGGGGGGTCAATGAGCAGTTCTTC.

The genes are TRBV18 and TRBJ2-1, with 8 nucleotides matching TRBD2. V gave up 6 bases and J gave up 7 bases; unmatched junction bases: 11. The germline V gene has CDR1 KGHSH and CDR2 LQKENI. CDR3 length: 15 amino acids. In DNA, the CDR3 is TGTGCCAGCTCCCCGGGACTAGATAGGTCAAATGAGCAGTTCTTC. It specifies CASSPGLDRSNEQFF.

The V call is TRBV18, the J call TRBJ2-7, with a weak D call TRBD1 (5 bases). V was cut by 2 bases and J by 4 bases, with 15 bases left in between. Germline assignment: CDR1 KGHSH and CDR2 LQKENI. The CDR3 loop spans 15 amino acids. The CDR3, as DNA: TGTGCCAGCTCACCAAGGGGCCCGACGCCTTACGAGCAGTACTTC. It is translated as CASSPRGPTPYEQYF.

The chain couples TRBV28 to TRBJ1-1; D remains ambiguous. The CDR3 contains 13 residues. Trimming took off 6 bases at V and 1 base at J, with 9 bases between the two ends. Germline values: CDR1 MDHEN, CDR2 SYDVKM. The CDR3 reads CASRGSGNTEAFF. CDR3 DNA: TGTGCCAGCAGGGGATCAGGGAACACTGAAGCTTTCTTT.

The V gene is TRBV4-1, the J gene TRBJ1-4, with 7 bases aligning to TRBD1. Per the germline V gene, CDR1 is MGHRA and CDR2 is YSYEKL. Trimming took 4 bases from V and 8 from J; bases not matched to a gene: 10. CDR3 length equals 15 residues. The CDR3 spells CASSPGDSPGEKLFF. The CDR3 DNA follows: TGCGCCAGCAGCCCCGGGGACAGTCCCGGGGAAAAACTGTTTTTT.

The V and J genes are TRBV6-5 and TRBJ2-7; tentative D call: TRBD2 (6 bases). The CDR3 sequence is 14 residues long. Per germline, CDR1 MNHEY and CDR2 SVGAGI. CDR3 sequence: CVTSGGRFVNEQYF. CDR3 coding DNA: TGTGTCACGTCCGGGGGTAGATTCGTCAACGAGCAGTACTTC.

The rearrangement uses TRBV29-1 and TRBJ1-1; TRBD1 aligns across 7 bases. From germline, CDR1 is SQVTM and CDR2 ANQGSEA. V was pared by 3 bases and J by 5 bases, with 6 bases of the junction left unmatched. This CDR3 has 13 residues. CDR3 sequence: CSVDRVRGTEAFF. DNA for the CDR3: TGCAGCGTTGATCGGGTCAGGGGGACTGAAGCTTTCTTT.

This clone was picked up one time. V is TRBV6-5 and J is TRBJ1-1; D unclear. The V gene lost 5 bases and the J gene lost 1 base, with 11 bases spanning the gap. The CDR3 spans 14 residues. Germline V gene lookup returns CDR1 MNHEY and CDR2 SVGAGI. The CDR3 region is CASSTRKANTEAFF. The CDR3 region has the DNA TGTGCCAGCAGTACCCGAAAGGCGAACACTGAAGCTTTCTTT.

The chain employs TRBV27 and TRBJ1-2, with a weak D call TRBD1 (5 bases). V shed 2 bases and J shed 3 bases, with 7 bases lying between them. The CDR3 is made up of 13 amino acids. Germline lookup yields CDR1 MNHEY and CDR2 SMNVEV (reference sequence). In DNA form, the CDR3 reads TGTGCCAGCAGTTTAGAGGGGTACTATGGCTACACCTTC. Translated: CASSLEGYYGYTF.

A single count supports this clone. The CDR3 DNA reads as TGTGCCAGCAGTTGGACAGGCGTTGGGGAAAAACTGTTTTTT. Its protein is CASSWTGVGEKLFF. This rearrangement joins TRBV6-5 to TRBJ1-4, with 7 bases aligning to TRBD1. V was pared by 4 bases and J by 8 bases, with 7 bases of the junction left unmatched. The CDR3 is 14 amino acids. Germline CDR1 MNHEY, CDR2 SVGAGI.

V gene TRBV11-2 combines with J gene TRBJ2-2; no definite D call. The CDR3 loop spans 15 amino acids. Germline V gene sequence: CDR1 SGHAT, CDR2 FQNNGV. The V and J ends lost 11 bases and 1 base respectively, with 17 bases between them. The CDR3 sequence is CACQSRGENTGELFF. The DNA of the CDR3 is TGTGCCTGTCAGTCGCGTGGGGAGAACACCGGGGAGCTGTTTTTT.

The V and J genes are TRBV28 and TRBJ1-4, with a tentative D call TRBD1 (6 bases). The CDR3 covers 16 residues. With 2 bases removed from V and 3 bases from J, the gap between germline ends came to 13 bases. Germline V gives CDR1 MDHEN, CDR2 SYDVKM. The CDR3 sequence is CASSLGRGVANEKLFF. The CDR3 region has the DNA TGTGCCAGCAGTTTAGGCAGGGGAGTAGCTAATGAAAAACTGTTTTTT.

CDR3 bases: TGTGCCAGCAGCTTGGGGGGACAGGGGGCTGGGGAGCTGTTTTTT. Translated, it gives CASSLGGQGAGELFF. The rearrangement uses TRBV5-4 and TRBJ2-2; 12 bases map to TRBD1. This CDR3 has 15 residues. Germline CDR1 reads SGHNT; CDR2 reads YYREEE (reference sequence). J lost 8 bases, V lost 0 bases, and 2 bases had no gene match.

The chain combines TRBV19 with TRBJ2-2; 9 nucleotides line up with TRBD1. There are 16 residues in the CDR3. Germline V lookup: CDR1 LNHDA, CDR2 SQIVND (reference sequence). V lost 6 bases and J lost 7; bases outside the gene matches: 12. CDR3 sequence: CASRNQPRTGVGELFF. In DNA, the CDR3 is TGTGCCAGTAGGAATCAGCCAAGGACAGGGGTCGGGGAGCTGTTTTTT. Full variable domain (rest looked up from reference TRBV19 and TRBJ2-2): DGGITQSPKYLFRKEGQNVTLSCEQNLNHDAMYWYRQDPGQGLRLIYYSQIVNDFQKGDIAEGYSVSREKKESFPLTVTSAQKNPTAFYLCASRNQPRTGVGELFFGEGSRLTVL.

This chain links TRBV5-6 with TRBJ2-7; possibly TRBD2 for D (5 bases). Trimming took 9 bases from V and 3 from J, leaving 13 bases between them. Looked up from germline, CDR1 is SGHDT and CDR2 is YYEEEE. The CDR3 totals 12 residues. The CDR3 DNA sequence: TGTGCCACCCCTCGGGGAGACTACGAGCAGTACTTC. The encoded protein is CATPRGDYEQYF.

This clone was seen only once. The chain uses TRBV7-9 and TRBJ2-7; no definite D call. CDR1 and CDR2 from the germline V gene are SEHNR and FQNEAQ (reference sequence). This CDR3 contains 14 residues. The V end was cut by 5 bases, the J end by 0 bases, with 11 bases between. CDR3 sequence: CASSRGLSSYEQYF. In nucleotides, the CDR3 is TGTGCCAGCAGCCGAGGTCTGAGCTCCTACGAGCAGTACTTC.

The CDR3 region is CASSPLQVSTDTQYF. DNA of the CDR3: TGTGCCAGCTCACCACTTCAAGTTAGCACAGATACGCAGTATTTT. The rearrangement joins TRBV18 to TRBJ2-3; D ambiguous. This CDR3 comprises 15 residues. Germline V gene data show CDR1 as KGHSH and CDR2 as LQKENI. Trimming shortened V by 1 base and J by 0 bases, and 8 bases separated the two germline ends. Together with reference TRBV18 and TRBJ2-3, the CDR3 gives the full variable domain: NAGVMQNPRHLVRRRGQEARLRCSPMKGHSHVYWYRQLPEEGLKFMVYLQKENIIDESGMPKERFSAEFPKEGPSILRIQQVVRGDSAAYFCASSPLQVSTDTQYFGPGTRLTVL.

The sample holds one count of this clone. The chain recombines TRBV6-1 with TRBJ2-5; 7 nucleotides align to TRBD1. The germline V gene encodes CDR1 MNHNS and CDR2 SASEGT. V dropped 3 bases and J dropped 3; count of bases not matched to a gene: 10. CDR3 length equals 16 residues. The DNA for the CDR3 is TGTGCCAGCAGTGACCTTGGGGGTGACAGGGAAGAGACCCAGTACTTC. It specifies CASSDLGGDREETQYF.

There are a few counts of this clone. The CDR3 coding sequence is TGTGCCAGCAGGGCAGGGGCGGACTATGGCTACACCTTC. It yields the protein CASRAGADYGYTF. J is TRBJ1-2 and V is TRBV14, with a weak D call TRBD1 (6 bases). The V gene's germline CDR1 is SGHDN and CDR2 FVKESK. The length of the CDR3 is 13 residues. Trimming left V 6 bases short and J 3 bases short, with 11 bases between.

Worth noting for this clone: At one boundary the junction diverges from the germline segment, which might be a read error. The chain employs TRBV4-1 and TRBJ2-7; 7 bases map to TRBD1. Germline V gene lookup returns CDR1 MGHRA and CDR2 YSYEKL. The CDR3 totals 12 residues. The CDR3 coding sequence is TGCGCCGGCAGGGGGAAACGAGCAGAGCAGTACTTC. Its translation is CAGRGKRAEQYF.

The rearrangement uses TRBV2 and TRBJ1-2; 9 nucleotides agree with TRBD1. With V trimmed by 4 bases and J by 8 bases, 8 bases remained unmatched. The germline V gene encodes CDR1 SNHLY and CDR2 FYNNEI. The CDR3 has 14 residues. The CDR3 loop is CASSGTGAYLGYTF. The CDR3 DNA is TGTGCCAGCAGTGGGACAGGGGCCTATTTGGGCTACACCTTC.

V gene TRBV9 combines with J gene TRBJ2-1, with 8 bases matching TRBD1. Losses at the gene ends were 3 bases for V and 5 bases for J; bases not matched to a gene: 4. The CDR3 has 14 residues. Germline CDR1 reads SGDLS; CDR2 reads YYNGEE. The CDR3 spells CASSATGDHNEQFF. CDR3 bases: TGTGCCAGCAGCGCGACAGGGGACCACAATGAGCAGTTCTTC.

This chain connects TRBV7-9 to TRBJ1-2; possible D gene TRBD1, 6 bases. V was cut by 3 bases and J by 5 bases, with 10 bases left in between. CDR3 length: 13 residues. The germline V gene has CDR1 SEHNR and CDR2 FQNEAQ (reference sequence). The CDR3 DNA follows: TGTGCCAGCAGCTTTGAGGGGGGGTATGGCTACACCTTC. It translates to CASSFEGGYGYTF.

This chain links TRBV4-1 with TRBJ2-1; the D gene is possibly TRBD1 (5 bases). The CDR3 sequence is 14 residues long. The germline V and J ends were trimmed by 1 base and 7 bases, with 11 bases remaining between them. The germline V gene has CDR1 MGHRA and CDR2 YSYEKL. The CDR3 protein is CASSQGVQVNEQFF. The CDR3 DNA sequence: TGCGCCAGCAGCCAAGGGGTACAGGTTAATGAGCAGTTCTTC.

J is TRBJ2-1 and V is TRBV5-1; 14 bases are a match to TRBD2. Trimming at V came to 0 bases and at J to 2 bases, leaving 4 bases not matched to a gene. Germline assignment: CDR1 SGHRS and CDR2 YFSETQ. This CDR3 comprises 18 residues. The CDR3 sequence is CASSLEPGLAGAYNEQFF. CDR3 in DNA: TGCGCCAGCAGCTTGGAGCCGGGACTAGCGGGGGCCTACAATGAGCAGTTCTTC.

The rearrangement links TRBV6-5 to TRBJ1-2; maybe TRBD1 (6 bases). Germline CDR1 and CDR2: MNHEY and SVGAGI. The CDR3 covers 14 residues. Trimming left V 2 bases short and J 5 bases short, with 12 bases between. DNA for the CDR3: TGTGCCAGCAGTTACCGTGACAGGCCTTATGGCTACACCTTC. It specifies CASSYRDRPYGYTF.

J is TRBJ2-1 and V is TRBV7-2; 7 nucleotides line up with TRBD2. The CDR3 runs 15 residues. The germline gives CDR1 SGHTA, CDR2 FQGNSA. The ends lost 1 base at V and 2 bases at J; junction bases unmatched: 2. CDR3 sequence: CASSLGAGAYNEQFF. DNA for the CDR3: TGTGCCAGCAGCTTAGGGGCGGGGGCCTACAATGAGCAGTTCTTC.

This chain links TRBV6-1 with TRBJ2-6; the D gene is possibly TRBD2 (5 bases). Germline V gene lookup returns CDR1 MNHNS and CDR2 SASEGT. The CDR3 runs 18 residues. The V and J ends lost 2 bases and 0 bases respectively, with 14 bases between them. The DNA for the CDR3 is TGTGCCAGCAGTGAACGGGGAGCCTTGTACTCTGGGGCCAACGTCCTGACTTTC. This encodes CASSERGALYSGANVLTF.